This paragraph covers one T cell receptor (beta chain) sequence. This sample was taken from a study of blood T cell repertoires in COVID-19. Study in general: The United States, Italy and Spain provided the acute and convalescent COVID-19 samples.

TCRdb's table, derived via immunoSEQ multiplex PCR, lists solely in-frame clones and lacks some. The sample consists of tens of thousands of clones, 85% to 90% of them appearing once. The germline CDR1 and CDR2 sequences are SGHVS and FNYEAQ. The V end lost 0 bases, the J end lost 2 bases, and 10 bases lay between the germline ends. The CDR3 is 16 residues long. This TCR came from a man between 65 and 85 years old with active or convalescent COVID-19. Sequencing was performed on peripheral blood. The V call is TRBV7-6, the J call TRBJ1-4; possibly TRBD1 for D (5 bases). The CDR3 loop reads CASSLAVGGTNEKLFF. CDR3 bases: TGTGCCAGCAGCTTAGCGGTTGGGGGGACTAATGAAAAACTGTTTTTT.